This T cell receptor (beta chain) was recorded in a study of blood T cells in healthy people across ages. Primed by a sample-barcoded 5' primer and a J-beta primer mix, a second PCR proceeded for roughly 6 to 12 cycles. Every cDNA was tagged by a template-switch adaptor with 12 random nucleotides. Each CDR3 protein gets one entry after TCRdb re-called the 5' RACE reads with MiXCR. In the table there are approximately 780,000 distinct CDR3 sequences, around 24% of which are singletons. V lost 2 bases, J lost 8 bases, and 9 bases stayed unmatched. CDR3 size: 16 residues. They isolated at least 6 million PBMCs from each sample. The same data also contributed to another study, on T cells of mothers and their children. That report notes: Each 15 ul cDNA reaction used roughly 1.4 ug RNA; all RNA was used. There were over 8.5 million TCR beta CDR3 reads from each mother and about 3.1 million from each child.

This sequence was found in a boy younger than 18 in good health. This sequence joins TRBV12-3 or TRBV12-4 and TRBJ1-4; 9 bases are shared with TRBD1. The sequencing sample was made of blood. The CDR3 here is CASSLNRGQRGEKLFF. CDR3 nucleotide sequence: TGTGCCAGCAGTTTAAACAGGGGGCAAAGGGGGGAAAAACTGTTTTTT.